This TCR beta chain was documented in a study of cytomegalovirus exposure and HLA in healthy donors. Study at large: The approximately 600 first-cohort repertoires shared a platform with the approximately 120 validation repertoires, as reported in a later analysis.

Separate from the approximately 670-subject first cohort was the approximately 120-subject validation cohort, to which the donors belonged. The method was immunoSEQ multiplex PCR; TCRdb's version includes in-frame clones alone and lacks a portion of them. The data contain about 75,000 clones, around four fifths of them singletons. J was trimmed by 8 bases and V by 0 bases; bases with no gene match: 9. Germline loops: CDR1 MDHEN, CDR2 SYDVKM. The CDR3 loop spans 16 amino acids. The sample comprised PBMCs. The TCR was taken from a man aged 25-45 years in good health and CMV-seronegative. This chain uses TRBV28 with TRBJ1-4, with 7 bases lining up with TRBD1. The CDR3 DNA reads TGTGCCAGCAGTTTATGGGAACAGGGGCAACGGGAAAAACTGTTTTTT. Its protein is CASSLWEQGQREKLFF.